One and the same sample provided the 3 T cell receptor beta chains below, sequenced in a study of beta chain features in type 1 diabetes. Sequenced material consisted of expressed TCRB transcripts (all of the isolated RNA was reverse transcribed). TCRdb's copy holds only in-frame clones and misses some; the assay was immunoSEQ multiplex PCR. The table records some 410,000 clones, about 14% of them present only once. The specimen sequenced was naive CD4+ T cells from blood. These receptors were obtained from a man aged 25 to 45 in good health.

V and J are TRBV19 and TRBJ2-1; D remains ambiguous. CDR3 length: 14 residues. Germline V gives CDR1 LNHDA, CDR2 SQIVND (reference sequence). Trimming cost V 3 bases and J 1 base, with 7 bases left between them. The CDR3 DNA is TGTGCCAGTAGTATTGTAGGTTCCTACAATGAGCAGTTCTTC. This encodes CASSIVGSYNEQFF.

V usage is TRBV2 and J usage is TRBJ1-2, with no clear D. V gave up 1 base and J gave up 7 bases, with 4 bases separating them. CDR1 SNHLY and CDR2 FYNNEI come from the germline V gene. The CDR3 runs to 11 residues. CDR3 in DNA: TGTGCCAGCAGTGAAGGAAGTGGCTACACCTTC. Translated: CASSEGSGYTF.

This sequence joins TRBV30 and TRBJ1-1; no clear D. Trimming left V 0 bases short and J 8 bases short, with 10 bases between. The CDR3 sequence is 12 residues long. Germline lookup yields CDR1 GTSNPN and CDR2 SVGIG (reference sequence). The CDR3 reads CAWSVLRREAFF. As DNA, the CDR3 is TGTGCCTGGAGTGTACTCCGCCGAGAAGCTTTCTTT.